The sequence of this T cell receptor beta chain was determined in a study of PD-1 blockade in classical Hodgkin lymphoma. Overall study: Intravenous nivolumab at 3 mg/kg was given to patients every 2 weeks. General study results and limits: Newly diagnosed and completely responding patients shared comparable baseline diversity. Exclusion was the outcome for patients who began nivolumab under 1 year after ASCT.

The data were produced by immunoSEQ multiplex PCR, yet TCRdb's version contains in-frame clones alone and is incomplete. The sample has 46,000 or so clones; roughly 90% are singletons. The CDR3 length is 19 residues. Germline CDR1 and CDR2: SSHAT and FNYEAQ (reference sequence). Trimming pared 2 bases from V and 1 base from J, leaving 23 bases between. Concerning this clone: Its target is unknown.

Autologous stem cell transplantation was followed by relapse in every patient, and brentuximab vedotin exposure varied. When best responses were assessed, they were complete response, partial response or progressive disease. The sample here was peripheral blood mononuclear cells (PBMCs), taken at baseline. This TCR was sampled from a human donor with classical Hodgkin lymphoma. The chain links TRBV7-7 to TRBJ2-5, with D perhaps matching TRBD2 (5 bases). The CDR3 protein is CASSLSPPGSRPSQETQYF. The CDR3 region has the DNA TGTGCCAGCAGCTTATCGCCCCCGGGGAGCAGACCTTCCCAAGAGACCCAGTACTTC. Full variable domain (remainder filled in from reference TRBV7-7 and TRBJ2-5): GAGVSQSPRYKVTKRGQDVTLRCDPISSHATLYWYQQALGQGPEFLTYFNYEAQPDKSGLPSDRFSAERPEGSISTLTIQRTEQRDSAMYRCASSLSPPGSRPSQETQYFGPGTRLLVL.